This TCR beta chain was found in a study of blood T cell repertoires in COVID-19. This clone was detected once. Sequencing used immunoSEQ multiplex PCR; TCRdb keeps in-frame clones, though not all of them. The data hold some 180,000 clones, with about 80% observed a single time. V lost 0 bases and J 0 bases, leaving 9 bases between the germline ends. The CDR3 contains 16 residues. Germline CDR1 and CDR2: LGHNA and YNFKEQ. V is TRBV4-2 and J is TRBJ2-1; tentatively, D is TRBD1 (5 bases). This TCR came from a man between 60 and 70 years old with acute or convalescent COVID-19. Sequenced sample: peripheral blood. The CDR3 DNA is TGTGCCAGCAGCCAAGATCAGGGTAGCTCCTACAATGAGCAGTTCTTC. It yields the protein CASSQDQGSSYNEQFF.